The 25 T cell receptor beta chains listed next were all sequenced from one sample in a study of molecular identifiers for immune sequencing clone quantification. TCRdb analysed the PCR reads with MiXCR anew, one entry per CDR3 protein. This sample has about 330,000 distinct CDR3 sequences, with 24% found just once. The sample was naive CD8+ T cells from blood, with Jurkat cell RNA spiked in. Indicated subset: FACS-sorted CD8+CD4-CCR7+CD45RA+ naive T cells. These receptor sequences come from a human donor in good health. Some libraries in this study had Jurkat cell RNA spiked in.

The sample holds many counts of this clonotype. This chain links TRBV5-4 with TRBJ2-2, with D possibly being TRBD1 (6 bases). Germline V CDR1 and CDR2: SGHNT, YYREEE (reference sequence). The CDR3 consists of 14 residues. Trimming left V 0 bases short and J 4 bases short, with 7 bases between. The CDR3 coding sequence is TGTGCCAGCAGCTTGGGACAGGTCACCGGGGAGCTGTTTTTT. Encoded protein: CASSLGQVTGELFF.

This clonotype was seen at least ten times. The chain joins TRBV5-8 to TRBJ2-5, with 7 bases matching TRBD1. V was clipped by 4 bases and J by 5 bases; unmatched bases: 2. Looked up from germline, CDR1 is SGHTS and CDR2 is YDEGEE. The CDR3 loop spans 12 amino acids. CDR3 protein: CASSQGDETQYF. The CDR3 bases are TGTGCCAGCAGCCAGGGGGATGAGACCCAGTACTTC.

This clonotype appeared many times. The V and J genes are TRBV12-3 or TRBV12-4 and TRBJ1-1, with 7 bases identical to TRBD1. Trimming at V came to 6 bases and at J to 5 bases, leaving 9 bases not matched to a gene. This CDR3 has 14 amino acids. DNA for the CDR3: TGTGCCAGCAGAAGAGGGGGCGGCATTACTGAAGCTTTCTTT. It translates to CASRRGGGITEAFF.

The CDR3 sequence is CASSQELGHYGYTF. The CDR3 DNA follows: TGCGCCAGCAGCCAAGAGTTGGGGCACTATGGCTACACCTTC. V is TRBV4-3 and J is TRBJ1-2, with D possibly being TRBD1 (5 bases). Trimming pared 0 bases from V and 3 bases from J, leaving 8 bases between. The CDR3 length is 14 residues. CDR1 is LGHNA, CDR2 YSLEER, per germline.

Regarding this clonotype: A much larger clone differs from this one at a single base, so this may be a read error. The CDR3 end shows no conserved phenylalanine or tryptophan, and so a read error is likely. The CDR3 loop is CASSSLAEKETQYL. In DNA form, the CDR3 reads TGTGCCAGCAGCTCCTTAGCGGAGAAAGAGACCCAGTACTTA. The chain joins TRBV7-9 to TRBJ2-5; a possible D gene is TRBD2 (6 bases). This CDR3 contains 14 residues. CDR1 is SEHNR, CDR2 FQNEAQ, per germline (reference sequence). Trimming left V 4 bases short and J 3 bases short, with 12 bases between.

This clonotype came up many times. This chain joins TRBV12-3 or TRBV12-4 and TRBJ2-7; tentative D call: TRBD1 (6 bases). The V end was cut by 3 bases, the J end by 2 bases, with 11 bases between. CDR3 length equals 14 residues. This CDR3 reads CASSFGRGAYEQYF. CDR3 in DNA: TGTGCCAGCAGTTTCGGCAGGGGAGCCTACGAGCAGTACTTC.

The chain combines TRBV7-8 with TRBJ2-1; 9 bases align to TRBD1. V was clipped by 4 bases and J by 4 bases; unmatched bases: 8. The CDR3 extends over 16 amino acids. Looked up from germline, CDR1 is SGHVS and CDR2 is FQNEAQ. The DNA for the CDR3 is TGTGCCAGCAGCTCAGTATGGACAGGGGCATACAATGAGCAGTTCTTC. Its translation is CASSSVWTGAYNEQFF.

This chain joins TRBV7-3 and TRBJ2-1; the D gene is possibly TRBD1 (6 bases). The V end lost 5 bases, the J end lost 1 base, and 12 bases lay between the germline ends. Per germline, CDR1 SGHTA and CDR2 FQGTGA. There are 15 residues in the CDR3. The CDR3 coding sequence is TGTGCCAGCAGCCCATCAGGGGATTCCTACAATGAGCAGTTCTTC. This encodes CASSPSGDSYNEQFF.

This clonotype occurred a few times. The rearrangement joins TRBV4-3 to TRBJ2-3, with 10 bases fitting TRBD2. Trimming removed 4 bases from V and 2 bases from J; junction bases left unmatched: 15. This CDR3 is built from 19 residues. CDR1 and CDR2 (germline): LGHNA, YSLEER. CDR3 nucleotides: TGCGCCAGCAGCCCCCTAACGGCCGGACTAGCGGACCTCACAGATACGCAGTATTTT. Its translation is CASSPLTAGLADLTDTQYF.

The J gene is TRBJ2-5, the V gene TRBV13; D is tentatively TRBD1 or TRBD2 (6 bases each). Germline CDR1 PRHDT, CDR2 FYEKMQ (reference sequence). The CDR3 has 16 amino acids. Trimming cost V 0 bases and J 1 base, with 12 bases left between them. CDR3 region: CASSLGAKGGQETQYF. DNA of the CDR3: TGTGCCAGCAGCTTAGGCGCGAAGGGGGGCCAAGAGACCCAGTACTTC. The entire variable domain, with the rest obtained from reference TRBV13 and TRBJ2-5, is as follows: AAGVIQSPRHLIKEKRETATLKCYPIPRHDTVYWYQQGPGQDPQFLISFYEKMQSDKGSIPDRFSAQQFSDYHSELNMSSLELGDSALYFCASSLGAKGGQETQYFGPGTRLLVL.

This clonotype was counted ten times or more. The V call is TRBV6-5, the J call TRBJ2-7; unclear D gene. The V and J ends lost 2 bases and 3 bases respectively, with 8 bases between them. The germline CDR1 and CDR2 sequences are MNHEY and SVGAGI. The length of the CDR3 is 13 residues. CDR3 coding DNA: TGTGCCAGCAGTTACGGGCAGGTCTACGAGCAGTACTTC. Amino acid sequence: CASSYGQVYEQYF.

This clonotype was seen at least ten times. The genes are TRBV6-5 and TRBJ2-7, with D perhaps assigned TRBD1 or TRBD2 (5 bases each). V lost 0 bases, J lost 4 bases, and 16 bases lay in between. The CDR3 spans 16 residues. Germline V gene lookup returns CDR1 MNHEY and CDR2 SVGAGI. The CDR3 DNA reads TGTGCCAGCAGTTACTCTGGCCCGGGGCACTCTTACGAGCAGTACTTC. Its translation is CASSYSGPGHSYEQYF.

About this clonotype itself: Possible read error: a much larger clone is one base away. This chain uses TRBV7-6 with TRBJ1-4; unclear D gene. The germline V and J ends were trimmed by 5 bases and 0 bases, with 13 bases remaining between them. Germline CDR1 is SGHVS and CDR2 is FNYEAQ. This CDR3 contains 16 residues. The CDR3 DNA reads TGTGCCAGCAGCAGGCCCGCCGTGGCAACTAATGAAAAACTGTTTTTT. Translating it yields CASSRPAVATNEKLFF.

This clonotype was picked up many times. The rearrangement joins TRBV2 to TRBJ2-4, with D possibly TRBD1 on 8 matching bases. V lost 4 bases, J lost 4 bases, and 17 bases lay in between. The CDR3 runs 16 residues. CDR1 and CDR2 (germline): SNHLY, FYNNEI. The CDR3 here is CASSAGGAGVKNIQYF. The CDR3 DNA reads as TGTGCCAGCAGTGCAGGGGGCGCGGGAGTTAAAAACATTCAGTACTTC.

This clonotype is a singleton in its sample. This may stem from a read error, because a much larger clone lies one nucleotide away. V and J are TRBV7-9 and TRBJ2-5; no firm D call. CDR3 length equals 15 residues. Germline assignment: CDR1 SEHNR and CDR2 FQNEAQ (reference sequence). CDR3 protein: CASSNRTHSQEPQYF. The DNA of the CDR3 is TGTGCCAGCAGCAACCGAACACATTCCCAAGAGCCCCAGTACTTC.

The chain recombines TRBV21-1 with TRBJ2-1; the listed D gene, TRBD2, was not tested against the DNA. TRBV21-1 is classified as a pseudogene. This CDR3 has 15 residues. CDR3 sequence: CASNEAPTRVDEQIF. The CDR3, as DNA: TGTGCCAGCAACGAGGCCCCGACCAGGGTCGATGAGCAGATCTTC.

This clonotype has ten or more counts. The chain employs TRBV4-1 and TRBJ1-1; TRBD1 aligns across 7 bases. V shed 2 bases and J 4 bases; nucleotides not matched to a gene: 7. The CDR3 extends over 15 amino acids. Germline CDR1 and CDR2: MGHRA and YSYEKL. Written as DNA, the CDR3 is TGCGCCAGCAGCCAACAGACAGGGCTGGCCACTGAAGCTTTCTTT. It is translated as CASSQQTGLATEAFF.

This clonotype has at least ten counts. J is TRBJ2-1 and V is TRBV25-1, with D unclear. This CDR3 is built from 15 residues. The V gene's germline CDR1 is MGHDK and CDR2 SYGVNS. Trimming pared 4 bases from V and 2 bases from J, leaving 12 bases between. The CDR3 is CASSAQSDTYNEQFF. CDR3 coding DNA: TGTGCCAGCAGTGCGCAATCAGATACCTACAATGAGCAGTTCTTC.

This clonotype was found many times. The chain is built from TRBV29-1 and TRBJ2-3; D assignment may be TRBD1 or TRBD2 (6 bases each). This CDR3 is 14 amino acids long. The V end was cut by 4 bases, the J end by 6 bases, with 17 bases between. Germline V gene lookup returns CDR1 SQVTM and CDR2 ANQGSEA. The CDR3 coding sequence is TGCAGCGTTGTGCAGGTCTCCGGGGGCGATACGCAGTATTTT. Protein: CSVVQVSGGDTQYF.

Worth noting for this clonotype: A clone one base away is much larger, so this may be a read error. CDR3 nucleotides: TGTGCCAGCTACAGGGGAGTGATGAGCACTGAAGCTTTCTTT. It yields the protein CASYRGVMSTEAFF. This sequence joins TRBV7-9 and TRBJ1-1; TRBD1 aligns across 7 bases. The CDR3 loop spans 14 amino acids. Germline assignment: CDR1 SEHNR and CDR2 FQNEAQ (reference sequence). V trimming: 8 bases; J trimming: 4 bases; junction bases outside the gene matches: 10.

This sequence joins TRBV28 and TRBJ1-5; 7 nucleotides match TRBD1. The trim removed 2 bases at V and 9 bases at J, leaving 13 bases unmatched. The length of the CDR3 is 16 residues. Germline V gives CDR1 MDHEN, CDR2 SYDVKM. The CDR3 sequence: CASSLKTGTLRRPQHF. The CDR3 coding sequence is TGTGCCAGCAGTTTAAAGACAGGGACACTTCGTCGGCCCCAGCATTTT.

This clonotype was seen a handful of times. The chain links TRBV5-6 to TRBJ2-1; the match to TRBD2 covers 7 bases. Germline-derived CDR1 and CDR2 are SGHDT and YYEEEE. V was pared by 4 bases and J by 5 bases, with 9 bases of the junction left unmatched. This CDR3 spans 15 amino acids. The CDR3 DNA reads as TGTGCCAGCAGCCCGGGGTCTAGCGGCCACAATGAGCAGTTCTTC. Translated: CASSPGSSGHNEQFF.

The sample holds a few counts of this clonotype. This chain connects TRBV12-3 or TRBV12-4 to TRBJ1-1, with D unresolved. Trimming took off 7 bases at V and 1 base at J, with 10 bases between the two ends. There are 13 residues in the CDR3. Written as DNA, the CDR3 is TGTGCCAGCAACGGACCGAGGAACACTGAAGCTTTCTTT. It is translated as CASNGPRNTEAFF.

As for this clonotype: Since a much larger clone is just one base distant, this may be a read error. The V and J genes are TRBV9 and TRBJ2-1; TRBD2 aligns across 12 bases. V dropped 0 bases and J dropped 0; count of bases not matched to a gene: 10. This CDR3 is 20 amino acids long. CDR1 is SGDLS, CDR2 YYNGEE, per germline. This CDR3 reads CASSVGRLAGGPSSYNEQFF. In nucleotides, the CDR3 is TGTGCCAGCAGCGTAGGTCGTCTAGCGGGGGGGCCAAGCTCCTACAATGAGCAGTTCTTC.

In its sample, this clonotype was seen many times. V and J are TRBV4-3 and TRBJ1-6; D unclear. Germline CDR1 and CDR2: LGHNA and YSLEER. The CDR3 covers 16 residues. The V gene lost 1 base and the J gene lost 2 bases, with 9 bases spanning the gap. The CDR3 here is CASSQVGEAYNSPLHF. In nucleotides, the CDR3 is TGCGCCAGCAGCCAAGTTGGGGAGGCCTATAATTCACCCCTCCACTTT.